This TCR beta chain was obtained from a study of neurological immune-mediated disorders. Source material was 2 million unsorted PBMCs, stored at -80 °C in RNAlater. TCRdb re-called the 5' RACE reads through MiXCR, storing one row per CDR3 protein. The sample holds 45,000 to 55,000 distinct CDR3 sequences, approximately 10% seen once. This clonotype was picked up many times. Germline V gene sequence: CDR1 DFQATT, CDR2 SNEGSKA (reference sequence). The ends lost 1 base at V and 4 bases at J; junction bases unmatched: 12. CDR3 size: 18 residues. The clonotype was recovered from a woman aged 40-49 years with HTLV-1-associated myelopathy (HAM/TSP). The sample consisted of PBMCs. V is TRBV20-1 and J is TRBJ2-5; 13 bases agree with TRBD2. CDR3 loop: CSARGTSGGDRRGETQYF. CDR3 bases: TGCAGTGCTAGAGGGACTAGCGGGGGAGACCGACGGGGAGAGACCCAGTACTTC.